This T cell receptor beta chain was identified in a study of OX40 agonist ivuxolimab in advanced cancers. At the level of the study: About 42% of patients had received prior checkpoint inhibitor therapy.

General study results and limits: A proportion of nonresponders additionally exhibited low normalized T-cell clonal expansion.

CDR3 length equals 14 residues. The J segment lost 3 bases and the V segment lost 4 bases, leaving 4 bases of the junction unmatched. Looked up from germline, CDR1 is MDHEN and CDR2 is SYDVKM. Only in-frame clones appear in the TCRdb table, and some are missing; sequencing was by immunoSEQ multiplex PCR. The sample yields 65,000 to 85,000 clones, more than 70% seen once. Details on this clone: Antigen: not known.

The receptor was isolated from an adult with an advanced solid tumor such as melanoma, head and neck, liver or kidney cancer. The material sequenced was CD4+ or CD8+ T cells sorted from blood, taken in a trial of the OX40 agonist ivuxolimab. The rearrangement links TRBV28 to TRBJ2-7; 9 positions match TRBD1. CDR3 loop: CASSSADRGYEQYF. The CDR3 nucleotides are TGTGCCAGCAGTTCTGCGGACAGGGGCTACGAGCAGTACTTC.